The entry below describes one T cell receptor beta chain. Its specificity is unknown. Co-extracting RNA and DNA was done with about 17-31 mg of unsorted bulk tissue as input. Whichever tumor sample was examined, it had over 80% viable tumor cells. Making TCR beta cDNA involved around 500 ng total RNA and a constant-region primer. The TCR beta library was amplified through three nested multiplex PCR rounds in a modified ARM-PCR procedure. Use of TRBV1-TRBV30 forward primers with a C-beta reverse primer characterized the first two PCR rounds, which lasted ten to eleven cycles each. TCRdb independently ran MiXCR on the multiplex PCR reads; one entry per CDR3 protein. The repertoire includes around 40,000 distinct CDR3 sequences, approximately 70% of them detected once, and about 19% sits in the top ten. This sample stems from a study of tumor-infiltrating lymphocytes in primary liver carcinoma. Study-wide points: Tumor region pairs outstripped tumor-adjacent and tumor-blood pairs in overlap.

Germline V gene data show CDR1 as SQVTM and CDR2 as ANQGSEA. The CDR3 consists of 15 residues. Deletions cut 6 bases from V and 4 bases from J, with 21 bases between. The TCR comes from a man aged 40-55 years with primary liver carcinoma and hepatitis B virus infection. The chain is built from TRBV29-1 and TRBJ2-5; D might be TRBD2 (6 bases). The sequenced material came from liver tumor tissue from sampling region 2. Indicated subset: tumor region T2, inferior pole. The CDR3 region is CSVRTNGSWAETQYF. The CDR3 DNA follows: TGCAGCGTCAGGACTAACGGGAGTTGGGCAGAGACCCAGTACTTC.